This paragraph covers one T cell receptor beta chain sequence. CDR1 is SGHRS, CDR2 YFSETQ, per germline. The CDR3 spans 16 residues. The trim removed 3 bases at V and 1 base at J, leaving 7 bases unmatched. This record belongs to a study of ipilimumab plus nivolumab after autologous stem cell transplantation. Sequencing used immunoSEQ multiplex PCR; TCRdb keeps in-frame clones, though not all of them. The table records over 8,000 clones, nearly 80% of them present only once. The genes are TRBV5-1 and TRBJ1-1, with TRBD1 matching over 9 bases. This TCR was sampled from a male donor with diffuse large B-cell lymphoma. Material: PBMCs, obtained in a trial of ipilimumab plus nivolumab as post-transplant consolidation. For the CDR3, the DNA is TGCGCCAGCAGCTCGGAACAGGGGGCTTGGAACACTGAAGCTTTCTTT. Its protein product is CASSSEQGAWNTEAFF.